These T cell receptor beta chains were read from a single sample in a study of blood T cell repertoires in COVID-19. Profiling relied on immunoSEQ multiplex PCR, and the TCRdb table lists in-frame clones only, not all of them. This table has approximately 49,000 clones, approximately 81% appearing once. Sequenced material: peripheral blood. The origin of the receptors is an elderly woman with COVID-19, enrolled during active disease. The CDR3 runs from the conserved cysteine through the conserved F or W. The D gene is left open where the match is weak. Some rows have no size entry. The others give once, few or many, or a class for an expanded clone.

few,TRBV19,TRBJ1-2,-,CASSKSQGLRDGYTF,TGTGCCAGTAGTAAAAGTCAGGGCCTCAGGGATGGCTACACCTTC
-,TRBV5-1,TRBJ2-6,-,CASSSPPPGANVLTF,TGCGCCAGCAGCAGCCCGCCTCCTGGGGCCAACGTCCTGACTTTC
-,TRBV7-9,TRBJ2-3,-,CASSLAGQVRTDTQYF,TGTGCCAGCAGCTTAGCGGGGCAGGTGCGAACAGATACGCAGTATTTT
-,TRBV6-2/TRBV6-3,TRBJ2-1,-,CASSRETGSYNEQFF,TGTGCCAGCAGCCGCGAGACAGGATCCTACAATGAGCAGTTCTTC
-,TRBV5-1,TRBJ1-2,-,CASSLALGTQYGYTF,TGCGCCAGCAGCTTGGCCTTGGGGACTCAGTATGGCTACACCTTC
-,TRBV6-5,TRBJ2-3,-,CASTGPGTDTQYF,TGTGCCAGCACGGGCCCGGGGACAGATACGCAGTATTTT
-,TRBV6-5,TRBJ2-3,-,CASGRELHTQYF,TGTGCCAGCGGACGGGAGCTTCATACGCAGTATTTT
-,TRBV28,TRBJ1-5,-,CASSFGRANSNQPQHF,TGTGCCAGCAGTTTTGGCAGGGCCAATAGCAATCAGCCCCAGCATTTT
-,TRBV10-3,TRBJ2-3,-,CAIRGGTDTQYF,TGTGCCATCAGGGGGGGAACAGATACGCAGTATTTT
-,TRBV3-1/TRBV3-2,TRBJ2-1,-,CASSERVSSYNEQFF,TGTGCCAGCAGCGAGCGGGTGAGCTCCTACAATGAGCAGTTCTTC
-,TRBV15,TRBJ2-7,-,CATSRDGATYEQYF,TGTGCCACCAGCAGAGATGGAGCTACCTACGAGCAGTACTTC
-,TRBV2,TRBJ2-7,TRBD1,CASRASPGTALYF,TGTGCCAGCAGGGCAAGTCCCGGGACAGCCTTATACTTC
-,TRBV5-1,TRBJ1-1,-,CASSPPGGSTEAFF,TGCGCCAGCAGCCCCCCAGGAGGGTCGACTGAAGCTTTCTTT
-,TRBV7-9,TRBJ1-2,TRBD1,CASSFGDRGYGYTF,TGTGCCAGCAGCTTTGGTGACAGGGGTTATGGCTACACCTTC
-,TRBV20-1,TRBJ2-1,-,CSARDWPEQFF,TGCAGTGCTAGAGATTGGCCGGAGCAGTTCTTC
-,TRBV27,TRBJ2-6,TRBD2,CASSLTSAGANVLTF,TGTGCCAGCAGTCTTACTAGCGCTGGGGCCAACGTCCTGACTTTC
-,TRBV19,TRBJ2-1,TRBD2,CASRDRPTSGRYNEQFF,TGTGCCAGTAGGGACCGCCCGACTAGCGGGAGATACAATGAGCAGTTCTTC
-,TRBV6-6,TRBJ2-7,-,CASSYIVSGEEQYF,TGTGCCAGCAGTTACATAGTTTCGGGAGAGGAGCAGTACTTC
-,TRBV5-1,TRBJ1-6,-,CASSSVTVGSPLHF,TGCGCCAGCAGCTCCGTAACAGTGGGTTCACCCCTCCACTTT
-,TRBV14,TRBJ2-2,TRBD2,CASSLSPLAGVVGELFF,TGTGCCAGCAGCTTGAGCCCCCTAGCGGGAGTAGTCGGGGAGCTGTTTTTT
-,TRBV28,TRBJ2-3,TRBD1,CASSLLDRGRTDTQYF,TGTGCCAGCAGTCTCCTGGACAGGGGGCGTACAGATACGCAGTATTTT
-,TRBV7-8,TRBJ2-5,TRBD2,CASSLARLAGGPREETQYF,TGTGCCAGCAGCTTAGCGCGACTAGCGGGAGGGCCGCGGGAGGAGACCCAGTACTTC
-,TRBV19,TRBJ1-6,-,CASSTAEGANSPLHF,TGTGCCAGTAGTACGGCCGAGGGAGCCAATTCACCCCTCCACTTT
-,TRBV12-3/TRBV12-4,TRBJ2-2,-,CASTGSGELFF,TGTGCCAGCACCGGGAGCGGGGAGCTGTTTTTT
-,TRBV7-9,TRBJ2-3,TRBD2,CASSLSVAGGGDTQYF,TGTGCCAGCAGCTTATCAGTAGCGGGAGGGGGAGATACGCAGTATTTT
-,TRBV6-2/TRBV6-3,TRBJ2-1,TRBD1,CASSYYIGLTGGNEQFF,TGTGCCAGCAGTTACTATATCGGCTTAACAGGGGGCAATGAGCAGTTCTTC
-,TRBV14,TRBJ2-2,-,CASSPDSGPGTGELFF,TGTGCCAGCAGCCCGGATAGCGGACCGGGCACCGGGGAGCTGTTTTTT
-,TRBV5-6,TRBJ1-2,TRBD1,CASSSDRGNYGYTF,TGTGCCAGCAGCTCGGACAGGGGGAACTATGGCTACACCTTC
-,TRBV2,TRBJ1-4,-,CASSIGQRQTEKLFF,TGTGCCAGCAGTATTGGACAGCGTCAAACTGAAAAACTGTTTTTT
-,TRBV12-3/TRBV12-4,TRBJ2-4,-,CASSGDIQYF,TGTGCCAGCAGCGGGGACATTCAGTACTTC
once,TRBV27,TRBJ1-2,-,CASRRSGVDNYGYTF,TGTGCCAGCAGGCGATCAGGGGTGGATAACTATGGCTACACCTTC
-,TRBV18,TRBJ2-3,TRBD2,CASSPSSGRASGDTQYF,TGTGCCAGCTCACCGAGTAGCGGGAGGGCCTCGGGAGATACGCAGTATTTT
few,TRBV7-6,TRBJ2-5,TRBD2,CASSALAGVGETQYF,TGTGCCAGCAGCGCTCTTGCGGGAGTGGGAGAGACCCAGTACTTC
-,TRBV7-9,TRBJ2-2,TRBD1,CASSSPGTANTGELFF,TGTGCCAGCAGTTCCCCCGGGACAGCGAACACCGGGGAGCTGTTTTTT
-,TRBV3-1/TRBV3-2,TRBJ2-4,TRBD2,CASSHRPGSSGALGAKNIQYF,TGTGCCAGCAGCCACCGCCCCGGGTCTAGCGGGGCCCTAGGGGCCAAAAACATTCAGTACTTC
-,TRBV19,TRBJ2-3,-,CASSLNRGTTDTQYF,TGTGCCAGTAGCCTAAATCGGGGGACCACAGATACGCAGTATTTT
-,TRBV5-1,TRBJ2-1,TRBD2,CASSPRLAGANEQFF,TGCGCCAGCAGCCCCCGACTAGCGGGAGCAAATGAGCAGTTCTTC
-,TRBV30,TRBJ1-2,TRBD1,CASPGQNNYGYTF,TGTGCCTCACCGGGACAGAATAACTATGGCTACACCTTC
-,TRBV5-6,TRBJ2-2,TRBD2,CASSRAGLAPLDTGELFF,TGTGCCAGCAGCAGGGCGGGACTAGCCCCACTTGACACCGGGGAGCTGTTTTTT
once,TRBV27,TRBJ2-7,TRBD2,CASSSLGTSLYEQYF,TGTGCCAGCAGTAGCCTCGGGACTAGCTTGTACGAGCAGTACTTC
-,TRBV24-1,TRBJ2-7,TRBD2,CATSVSSGTEQYF,TGTGCCACCAGTGTGTCTAGCGGGACTGAGCAGTACTTC
-,TRBV13,TRBJ1-2,-,CASSLARVGYGYTF,TGTGCCAGCAGCCTAGCACGGGTCGGCTATGGCTACACCTTC
few,TRBV6-5,TRBJ1-6,-,CASSYLPAGYNSPLHF,TGTGCCAGCAGTTACTTGCCGGCAGGGTACAATTCACCCCTCCACTTT
-,TRBV3-1/TRBV3-2,TRBJ2-7,-,CASSQEGSIHEQYF,TGTGCCAGCAGCCAAGAGGGCAGTATCCACGAGCAGTACTTC
-,TRBV19,TRBJ2-3,-,CASSIRTEGDPQYF,TGTGCCAGTAGTATACGGACAGAAGGAGATCCGCAGTATTTT